A single sample gave rise to the 5 T cell receptor beta chains below, sequenced in a study of blood T cell repertoires in COVID-19. This table comes from immunoSEQ multiplex PCR, and its TCRdb copy is limited to in-frame clones, with some not included. The sample consists of about 170,000 clones, roughly 91% of them appearing once. Sequenced sample: peripheral blood. These receptors were collected from a man aged 45-65 years who had recovered from COVID-19.

J is TRBJ1-4 and V is TRBV7-2; 11 nucleotides match TRBD1. The germline V gene encodes CDR1 SGHTA and CDR2 FQGNSA. This CDR3 is built from 15 residues. The junction had 1 base not matched to a gene; V was cut back by 5 bases and J by 2 bases. CDR3 in DNA: TGTGCCAGCAGCCGGACAGGGGGCACTAATGAAAAACTGTTTTTT. This translates into CASSRTGGTNEKLFF.

V is TRBV3-1 (or the pseudogene TRBV3-2) and J is TRBJ2-7, with D unresolved. Trimming removed 1 base from V and 6 bases from J, with 13 bases in between. This CDR3 region has 14 residues. Per germline, CDR1 LGHDT and CDR2 YNNKEL (reference sequence). The CDR3 spells CASSQGARNSEQYF. CDR3 sequence (DNA): TGTGCCAGCAGCCAAGGCGCGAGGAATTCCGAGCAGTACTTC.

The chain combines TRBV24-1 with TRBJ1-2; 7 nucleotides agree with TRBD1. CDR1 and CDR2 from the germline V gene are KGHDR and SFDVKD. CDR3 length equals 12 residues. V lost 11 bases to trimming and J lost 4 bases; unmatched junction nucleotides: 6. The CDR3 loop is CAKGTAFYGYTF. In nucleotides, the CDR3 is TGTGCCAAGGGGACAGCGTTCTATGGCTACACCTTC.

The rearrangement links TRBV5-1 to TRBJ2-5; D call uncertain. V lost 3 bases, J lost 1 base, and 4 bases lay in between. The CDR3 consists of 12 residues. Germline lookup yields CDR1 SGHRS and CDR2 YFSETQ. Here the CDR3 DNA reads TGCGCCAGCAGCTCGAGCCAAGAGACCCAGTACTTC. Residues: CASSSSQETQYF.

This clone was picked up a small number of times. The V call is TRBV5-4, the J call TRBJ2-1; D call uncertain. Trimming pared 0 bases from V and 5 bases from J, leaving 15 bases between. The CDR3 consists of 16 residues. Germline CDR1 is SGHNT and CDR2 is YYREEE (reference sequence). DNA of the CDR3: TGTGCCAGCAGCTTGGTAGCTAGATCGGCCAACAATGAGCAGTTCTTC. Amino acids: CASSLVARSANNEQFF. Drawing the rest from reference TRBV5-4 and TRBJ2-1, the complete variable domain is ETGVTQSPTHLIKTRGQQVTLRCSSQSGHNTVSWYQQALGQGPQFIFQYYREEENGRGNFPPRFSGLQFPNYSSELNVNALELDDSALYLCASSLVARSANNEQFFGPGTRLTVL.